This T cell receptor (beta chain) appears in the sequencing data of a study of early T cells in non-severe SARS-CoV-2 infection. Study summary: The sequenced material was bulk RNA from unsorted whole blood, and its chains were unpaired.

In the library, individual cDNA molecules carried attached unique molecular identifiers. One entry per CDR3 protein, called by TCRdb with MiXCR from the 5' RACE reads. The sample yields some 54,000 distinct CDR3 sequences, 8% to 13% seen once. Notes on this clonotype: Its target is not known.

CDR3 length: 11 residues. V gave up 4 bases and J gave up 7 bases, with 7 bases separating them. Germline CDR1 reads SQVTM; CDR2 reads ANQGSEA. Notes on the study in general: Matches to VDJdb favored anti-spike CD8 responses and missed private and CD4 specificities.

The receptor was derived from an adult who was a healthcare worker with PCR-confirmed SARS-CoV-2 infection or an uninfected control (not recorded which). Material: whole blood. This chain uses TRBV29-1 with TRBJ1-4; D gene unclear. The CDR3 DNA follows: TGCAGCGTTGGAGCTAGTGAAAAACTGTTTTTT. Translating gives CSVGASEKLFF.